Sequencing of this TCR beta chain was carried out in a study of Graves' ophthalmopathy and Graves' hyperthyroidism. Deletions cut 11 bases from V and 8 bases from J, with 10 bases between. This CDR3 region has 10 residues. The germline V gene encodes CDR1 MNHNS and CDR2 SASEGT. The TCR beta CDR3 regions underwent amplification from RNA transcripts. In the first round, RT-PCR was carried out with HTBI primers, and a multiplex PCR formed the second round. TCRdb called the multiplex PCR reads again in MiXCR, with one record for every CDR3 protein. The sample includes some 410,000 distinct CDR3 sequences, around a fifth of them seen just once.

The clonotype comes from a young woman with stable Graves' hyperthyroidism. The rearrangement joins TRBV6-1 to TRBJ1-5; D is uncertain. Sequenced: peripheral blood. The CDR3 spells CAGLIKPQHF. As DNA, the CDR3 is TGTGCCGGACTTATCAAGCCCCAGCATTTT.